The TCR beta chain described here comes from a study of blood T cell repertoires in COVID-19. The CDR3 sequence is 14 residues long. Germline assignment: CDR1 ENHRY and CDR2 SYGVKD. The ends lost 7 bases at V and 5 bases at J; junction bases unmatched: 7. Original data processing: Estimates of nucleated cell counts were drawn from the amplification of reference gene primers. Clones were read by immunoSEQ multiplex PCR, and TCRdb kept only the in-frame ones, dropping some. V and J calls and clone size are those listed in that table; D and trimming were worked out from the DNA. The data contain about 480,000 clones, roughly 90% of them singletons. Symptom resolution, clearance, or two negative PCRs marked donors in Cohort 3 as recovered.

The receptor was isolated from a woman in her thirties or forties who had recovered from COVID-19. The sequenced sample consisted of PBMCs or T cells enriched from blood (not recorded which). The V call is TRBV10-3, the J call TRBJ2-2, with 7 positions matching TRBD1. The CDR3 is CAINTGTVTGELFF. For the CDR3, the DNA is TGTGCCATCAACACCGGGACAGTAACCGGGGAGCTGTTTTTT.